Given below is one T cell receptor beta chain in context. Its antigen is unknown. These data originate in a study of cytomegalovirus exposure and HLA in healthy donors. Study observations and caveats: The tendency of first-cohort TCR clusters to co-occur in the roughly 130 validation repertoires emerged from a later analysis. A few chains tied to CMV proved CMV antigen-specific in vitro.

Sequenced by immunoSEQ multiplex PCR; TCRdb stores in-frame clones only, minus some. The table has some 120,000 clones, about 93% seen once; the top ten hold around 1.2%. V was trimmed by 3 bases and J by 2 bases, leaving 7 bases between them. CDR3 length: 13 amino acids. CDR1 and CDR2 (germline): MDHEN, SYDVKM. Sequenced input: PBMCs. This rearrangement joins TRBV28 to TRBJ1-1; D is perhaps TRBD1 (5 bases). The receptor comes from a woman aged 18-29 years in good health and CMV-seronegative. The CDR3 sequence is CASSLTANTEAFF. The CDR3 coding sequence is TGTGCCAGCAGTTTGACAGCTAACACTGAAGCTTTCTTT.